This T cell receptor (beta chain) was recorded in a study of blood T cell repertoires in COVID-19. Recruits, aged roughly 18 to 95 years, lived in roughly 22 US areas. Participants reported their clinical history, and cohort assignment relied on those reports. Either two negative PCRs, clearance, or symptom resolution qualified Cohort 3 donors as recovered. V gave up 7 bases and J gave up 5 bases, with 14 bases separating them. The germline V gene has CDR1 LNHDA and CDR2 SQIVND (reference sequence). There are 13 residues in the CDR3. Methods used by the authors: From reference gene primer amplification, estimates of nucleated cell counts were derived. Libraries were prepared by immunoSEQ multiplex PCR; TCRdb keeps only in-frame clonotypes and omits some of them. D and trimming were read from the DNA, whereas the V and J calls and clone size are those reported in that table. The sample holds about 480,000 clones, around nine tenths seen once.

The specimen sequenced was PBMCs or T cells enriched from blood (not recorded which). The rearrangement uses TRBV19 and TRBJ1-2, with D possibly TRBD1 on 5 matching bases. This receptor was taken from a woman aged 35 to 49 who had recovered from COVID-19. The CDR3 region has the DNA TGTGCCAGTACCTCGGGGGGATCGTATGGCTACACCTTC. This gives the protein CASTSGGSYGYTF. Supplemented by reference TRBV19 and TRBJ1-2, the full variable domain reads DGGITQSPKYLFRKEGQNVTLSCEQNLNHDAMYWYRQDPGQGLRLIYYSQIVNDFQKGDIAEGYSVSREKKESFPLTVTSAQKNPTAFYLCASTSGGSYGYTFGSGTRLTVV.